The 11 T cell receptor beta chains in this list originate from one sample, sequenced in a study of PD-L1 blockade in urothelial cancer. Time point denoted: pretreatment peripheral blood. The table came from immunoSEQ multiplex PCR; TCRdb's copy has only in-frame clones and leaves some out. The profile covers 60,000 to 65,000 clones, with around 81% appearing a single time and about 2.9% taken by the ten largest. This material consisted of PBMCs, taken around atezolizumab (anti-PD-L1) treatment. All receptors derive from a man between 65 and 80 years old with urothelial cancer.

The genes are TRBV18 and TRBJ2-7, with D unclear. Trimming shortened V by 3 bases and J by 0 bases, and 9 bases separated the two germline ends. Germline CDR1 and CDR2: KGHSH and LQKENI. The CDR3 sequence is 14 residues long. Here the CDR3 reads CASSPSRSSYEQYF. The CDR3, as DNA: TGTGCCAGCTCACCTTCTCGGAGCTCCTACGAGCAGTACTTC.

The chain's CDR3 is CATKGGRTGELFF. The CDR3, as DNA: TGTGCCACCAAGGGGGGGCGAACCGGGGAGCTGTTTTTT. V is TRBV28 and J is TRBJ2-2; the D gene is possibly TRBD2 (7 bases). V was clipped by 10 bases and J by 5 bases, with 14 bases between them. This CDR3 region has 13 residues. Germline CDR1 MDHEN, CDR2 SYDVKM.

The chain uses TRBV2 and TRBJ1-2; 7 nucleotides line up with TRBD1. Germline V gene sequence: CDR1 SNHLY, CDR2 FYNNEI. V gave up 5 bases and J gave up 0 bases; unmatched junction bases: 9. CDR3 length equals 16 residues. CDR3 in DNA: TGTGCCAGCAGTCAATACCGGGACAGATCTAACTATGGCTACACCTTC. Its translation is CASSQYRDRSNYGYTF. Full variable domain (outside the CDR3, taken from reference TRBV2 and TRBJ1-2): EPEVTQTPSHQVTQMGQEVILRCVPISNHLYFYWYRQILGQKVEFLVSFYNNEISEKSEIFDDQFSVERPDGSNFTLKIRSTKLEDSAMYFCASSQYRDRSNYGYTFGSGTRLTVV.

This clone was picked up a small number of times. This chain links TRBV11-3 with TRBJ2-2; unclear D gene. Germline CDR1 SGHNT, CDR2 YENEEA. The CDR3 is made up of 13 amino acids. The V end lost 0 bases, the J end lost 6 bases, and 5 bases lay between the germline ends. The CDR3: CASSLESAGELFF. For the CDR3, the DNA is TGTGCCAGCAGCTTAGAATCAGCCGGGGAGCTGTTTTTT.

The rearrangement links TRBV5-4 to TRBJ1-1, with TRBD1 as a possible D gene (6 bases). This CDR3 comprises 17 residues. Germline CDR1 reads SGHNT; CDR2 reads YYREEE (reference sequence). Trimming shortened V by 1 base and J by 1 base, and 17 bases separated the two germline ends. The DNA of the CDR3 is TGTGCCAGCAGCTTGAAACAGGGAAGGTTGCAGAACACTGAAGCTTTCTTT. Amino acids: CASSLKQGRLQNTEAFF.

The chain links TRBV5-4 to TRBJ2-4; 9 positions agree with TRBD1. Losses at the gene ends were 10 bases for V and 2 bases for J; bases not matched to a gene: 7. This CDR3 has 14 residues. CDR1 and CDR2 from the germline V gene are SGHNT and YYREEE (reference sequence). CDR3 DNA: TGTGCCTACCGGGACAGGGTTTCCAAAAACATTCAGTACTTC. Its protein product is CAYRDRVSKNIQYF.

The chain has TRBV25-1 and TRBJ2-5; TRBD2 aligns across 7 bases. Germline V gene sequence: CDR1 MGHDK, CDR2 SYGVNS. The junction had 13 bases not matched to a gene; V was cut back by 1 base and J by 5 bases. The CDR3 length is 17 residues. CDR3 DNA sequence: TGTGCCAGCAGTGAATTTGGGGGGACCACCGGGGGGGAGACCCAGTACTTC. Translated, it gives CASSEFGGTTGGETQYF.

Concerning this clone itself: Germline is not matched at one junction end, which may reflect a read error. The chain employs TRBV6-1 and TRBJ2-1; 11 bases agree with TRBD1. CDR1 and CDR2 (germline): MNHNS, SASEGT. This CDR3 comprises 13 residues. The CDR3, as DNA: TGTGCCAGCAGTGAAGCGCCCGGGACAGGGGGGATCTTC. It encodes CASSEAPGTGGIF.

This chain uses TRBV4-2 with TRBJ2-1; perhaps TRBD2 as D (6 bases). The germline V and J ends were trimmed by 1 base and 3 bases, with 13 bases remaining between them. The CDR3 contains 16 residues. Germline V lookup: CDR1 LGHNA, CDR2 YNFKEQ. CDR3 nucleotides: TGTGCCAGCAGCCAAGGAGCTAGCGCGAACTACAATGAGCAGTTCTTC. It yields the protein CASSQGASANYNEQFF.

This chain connects TRBV10-3 to TRBJ2-1; unclear D gene. The CDR3 is 13 residues long. The V end lost 6 bases, the J end lost 7 bases, and 13 bases lay between the germline ends. Germline assignment: CDR1 ENHRY and CDR2 SYGVKD. In DNA form, the CDR3 reads TGTGCCATCAGCCCCACCGACGGGAATGAGCAGTTCTTC. Amino acid sequence: CAISPTDGNEQFF.

This chain connects TRBV5-1 to TRBJ2-1, with 8 nucleotides matching TRBD2. This CDR3 contains 14 residues. CDR1 SGHRS and CDR2 YFSETQ come from the germline V gene. The ends lost 6 bases at V and 10 bases at J; junction bases unmatched: 12. The CDR3: CASNPGPRGAEQFF. The CDR3 nucleotides read TGCGCCAGCAACCCGGGCCCGCGGGGGGCAGAGCAGTTCTTC.